The clone carrying this TCR beta chain was recorded a few times. Its antigen remains unknown. The authors loaded 200 ng DNA, 25,000 to 30,000 T cell genomes, into sorted-subset replicate PCRs. Repertoires were generated with immunoSEQ multiplex PCR, while TCRdb's copy carries only in-frame clones and drops some. The sample carries roughly 76,000 clones, about 64% recorded once. This sample is drawn from a study of shared clonotypes between healthy human individuals. There were no recent acute infections or vaccinations among the donors, who were healthy HIV-negative adults. Study-wide points: Compared with clonotypes that all four donors shared, non-shared clonotypes had lower generation probabilities. On the whole, naive subsets had larger estimated richness than memory subsets had.

CDR3 length: 14 residues. The V end lost 4 bases, the J end lost 5 bases, and 13 bases lay between the germline ends. Germline lookup yields CDR1 SGHRS and CDR2 YFSETQ. This clonotype originated in a young man in good health. The sequencing input was memory CD8+ T cells sorted from blood. Indicated subset: CD45RO+ cells pooled with CCR7-negative TemRA cells. This rearrangement joins TRBV5-1 to TRBJ1-5, with D possibly being TRBD1 (6 bases). CDR3 region: CASSPTGYDQPQHF. DNA for the CDR3: TGCGCCAGCAGCCCAACAGGGTATGATCAGCCCCAGCATTTT.